The sequence of this TCR beta chain was determined in a study of blood T cells in healthy people across ages. Next came a second PCR, run for about 7 to 12 cycles, which used a sample-barcoded 5' primer along with a J-beta primer mix. TCRdb re-analysed the 5' RACE reads in MiXCR, keeping a single row per CDR3 protein. The repertoire holds fewer than 650,000 distinct CDR3 sequences, with about 25% as singletons. Every participating donor contributed roughly 10 milliliters of peripheral blood through a draw. In each sample, at least 7 million PBMCs were isolated. Another study also made use of these data, one on T cells of mothers and their children. As reported in that work: The authors identified no persistent microchimeric T cell clones.

This TCR came from a boy younger than 10 in good health. The sequencing sample was made of blood.

The CDR3 protein is CASRRDPSGPNYNEQFF. CDR3 in DNA: TGTGCCAGCAGAAGGGATCCTAGCGGGCCAAACTACAATGAGCAGTTCTTC. The chain uses TRBV6-1 and TRBJ2-7; 8 nucleotides agree with TRBD2. The J call may not be correct, given that the DNA end is closer to TRBJ2-1. The CDR3 length is 17 residues. Germline CDR1 is MNHNS and CDR2 is SASEGT.